The 29 T cell receptor beta chains in this list originate from one sample, sequenced in a study of blood T cell repertoires in COVID-19. Here immunoSEQ multiplex PCR was the method, and the copy in TCRdb shows in-frame clones only, minus some. The sample has 62,000 or so clones, roughly nine tenths seen once. The sample consisted of peripheral blood. Every receptor here comes from a man aged 45-65 years with active COVID-19.

The rearrangement joins TRBV7-2 to TRBJ1-2; 7 nucleotides line up with TRBD1. The J segment lost 2 bases and the V segment lost 4 bases, leaving 7 bases of the junction unmatched. The germline V gene has CDR1 SGHTA and CDR2 FQGNSA. CDR3 length: 15 residues. This CDR3 is CASSSNGGGNYGYTF. CDR3 sequence (DNA): TGTGCCAGCAGCTCCAATGGAGGGGGCAACTATGGCTACACCTTC.

The rearrangement joins TRBV5-5 to TRBJ1-3; no reliable D call. The CDR3 spans 14 residues. Germline V gene data show CDR1 as SGHKS and CDR2 as YYEKEE (reference sequence). The germline V and J ends were trimmed by 0 bases and 0 bases, with 4 bases remaining between them. CDR3 protein: CASSLGASGNTIYF. CDR3 nucleotide sequence: TGTGCCAGCAGCTTGGGGGCCTCTGGAAACACCATATATTTT.

The chain uses TRBV2 and TRBJ1-5; D is ambiguous. V lost 9 bases and J lost 3, with 12 bases in between. From germline, CDR1 is SNHLY and CDR2 FYNNEI. The length of the CDR3 is 13 residues. In DNA, the CDR3 is TGTGCCAGTACGGTTAGTAACAATCAGCCCCAGCATTTT. Its protein product is CASTVSNNQPQHF. Filled out from reference TRBV2 and TRBJ1-5, the complete variable domain reads EPEVTQTPSHQVTQMGQEVILRCVPISNHLYFYWYRQILGQKVEFLVSFYNNEISEKSEIFDDQFSVERPDGSNFTLKIRSTKLEDSAMYFCASTVSNNQPQHFGDGTRLSIL.

This CDR3 reads CASSEQGWYEQYF. Written as DNA, the CDR3 is TGTGCCAGCAGTGAACAGGGGTGGTACGAGCAGTACTTC. The chain joins TRBV2 to TRBJ2-7; tentative D call: TRBD1 (6 bases). Trimming removed 2 bases from V and 4 bases from J, with 9 bases in between. Germline CDR1 and CDR2: SNHLY and FYNNEI. There are 13 residues in the CDR3. Together with reference TRBV2 and TRBJ2-7, the CDR3 gives the full variable domain: EPEVTQTPSHQVTQMGQEVILRCVPISNHLYFYWYRQILGQKVEFLVSFYNNEISEKSEIFDDQFSVERPDGSNFTLKIRSTKLEDSAMYFCASSEQGWYEQYFGPGTRLTVT.

The chain is built from TRBV7-8 and TRBJ2-7, with 14 bases matching TRBD2. Germline V CDR1 and CDR2: SGHVS, FQNEAQ. V was pared by 5 bases and J by 6 bases, with 6 bases of the junction left unmatched. The CDR3 sequence is 15 residues long. The CDR3 DNA is TGTGCCAGCAGCCTGGGACTAGCGGGGGTCCTCGAGCAGTACTTC. Its protein product is CASSLGLAGVLEQYF.

The V call is TRBV7-2, the J call TRBJ2-1, with TRBD2 matching 8 bases. The CDR3 runs to 13 residues. With 0 bases clipped from V and 8 bases from J, the junction kept 0 bases outside the gene matches. CDR1 is SGHTA, CDR2 FQGNSA, per germline. The CDR3 protein is CASSLAREDEQFF. Written as DNA, the CDR3 is TGTGCCAGCAGCTTAGCGCGGGAGGATGAGCAGTTCTTC.

The chain joins TRBV4-1 to TRBJ1-6; a weak D match, TRBD1 (5 bases). Germline-derived CDR1 and CDR2 are MGHRA and YSYEKL. V was trimmed by 4 bases and J by 9 bases, leaving 13 bases between them. This CDR3 spans 14 amino acids. The CDR3 loop is CASSPGQGFSPLHF. CDR3 nucleotides: TGCGCCAGCAGCCCCGGTCAGGGATTTTCACCCCTCCACTTT.

This clone was counted a few times. The chain couples TRBV4-1 to TRBJ1-1; TRBD1 agrees at 7 bases. The length of the CDR3 is 15 residues. With 0 bases clipped from V and 1 base from J, the junction kept 2 bases outside the gene matches. Germline assignment: CDR1 MGHRA and CDR2 YSYEKL. The CDR3 DNA is TGCGCCAGCAGCCAAGAGACAGGGAGGAACACTGAAGCTTTCTTT. Protein: CASSQETGRNTEAFF.

The J gene is TRBJ2-7, the V gene TRBV12-3 or TRBV12-4; no clear D gene. The CDR3 length is 12 residues. The V and J ends lost 8 bases and 9 bases respectively, with 17 bases between them. CDR3 nucleotide sequence: TGTGCCAGCCGGGTGGGTCTCCTAGGGCAGTACTTC. Residues: CASRVGLLGQYF.

This clone was detected once. The chain combines TRBV5-4 with TRBJ2-7; 8 bases are a match to TRBD2. Unmatched junction bases numbered 3, after V lost 0 bases and J lost 1 base. This CDR3 is 15 amino acids long. The germline V gene has CDR1 SGHNT and CDR2 YYREEE (reference sequence). This chain's CDR3 is CASSLGQRGSYEQYF. The CDR3 DNA is TGTGCCAGCAGCTTGGGACAGCGGGGGTCCTACGAGCAGTACTTC.

CDR3 amino acids: CASRVSAGLAQYF. The CDR3 coding sequence is TGTGCCAGCAGGGTTTCAGCGGGGCTTGCGCAGTATTTT. V gene TRBV14 combines with J gene TRBJ2-3, with 7 bases fitting TRBD2. Germline V gives CDR1 SGHDN, CDR2 FVKESK. This CDR3 region has 13 residues. J lost 10 bases, V lost 6 bases, and 10 bases had no gene match.

V usage is TRBV5-1 and J usage is TRBJ1-6; possible D gene TRBD1, 6 bases. The CDR3 sequence is 16 residues long. Germline lookup yields CDR1 SGHRS and CDR2 YFSETQ. V was shortened by 0 bases and J by 9 bases, with 16 bases between the two germline ends. CDR3 nucleotide sequence: TGCGCCAGCAGCTTGGGTTCCAGGGGCCCTGGTTCACCCCTCCACTTT. Its protein product is CASSLGSRGPGSPLHF.

This chain connects TRBV3-1 (or the pseudogene TRBV3-2) to TRBJ2-3, with 7 bases matching TRBD1. V was clipped by 4 bases and J by 11 bases; unmatched bases: 3. Germline CDR1 LGHDT, CDR2 YNNKEL (reference sequence). The CDR3 contains 11 residues. The CDR3 loop reads CASSPYRGQYF. CDR3 DNA sequence: TGTGCCAGCAGCCCGTACAGGGGGCAGTATTTT.

The chain is built from TRBV7-2 and TRBJ2-2, with 9 bases that match TRBD1. V shed 5 bases and J 6 bases; nucleotides not matched to a gene: 13. CDR3 size: 17 residues. The germline V gene encodes CDR1 SGHTA and CDR2 FQGNSA. The CDR3 region has the DNA TGTGCCAGCAGCCTGCGGGGACAGGGCTTATCTGCCGGGGAGCTGTTTTTT. It specifies CASSLRGQGLSAGELFF. The whole variable domain, remainder taken from reference TRBV7-2 and TRBJ2-2, is GAGVSQSPSNKVTEKGKDVELRCDPISGHTALYWYRQSLGQGLEFLIYFQGNSAPDKSGLPSDRFSAERTGGSVSTLTIQRTQQEDSAVYLCASSLRGQGLSAGELFFGEGSRLTVL.

This clone was recorded once. CDR3 protein: CASSFRQGPHEQFF. The CDR3 DNA reads TGTGCCAGCAGCTTCAGGCAGGGTCCGCATGAGCAGTTCTTC. V is TRBV7-2 and J is TRBJ2-1; weak D call: TRBD1 (5 bases). The CDR3 is made up of 14 amino acids. Germline assignment: CDR1 SGHTA and CDR2 FQGNSA. Trimming removed 3 bases at V and 8 bases at J, with 14 bases between. Complete variable domain (other parts from reference TRBV7-2 and TRBJ2-1): GAGVSQSPSNKVTEKGKDVELRCDPISGHTALYWYRQSLGQGLEFLIYFQGNSAPDKSGLPSDRFSAERTGGSVSTLTIQRTQQEDSAVYLCASSFRQGPHEQFFGPGTRLTVL.

The chain couples TRBV5-1 to TRBJ1-1; possible D gene TRBD1, 5 bases. V lost 4 bases and J 0 bases, leaving 13 bases between the germline ends. The CDR3 is made up of 15 amino acids. The germline V gene has CDR1 SGHRS and CDR2 YFSETQ. The CDR3 region has the DNA TGCGCCAGCAGCCAAACGACAGCCATGAACACTGAAGCTTTCTTT. Its protein is CASSQTTAMNTEAFF.

The V call is TRBV4-2, the J call TRBJ1-6; D gene unclear. CDR3 length equals 17 residues. Germline V gives CDR1 LGHNA, CDR2 YNFKEQ. Between the trimmed V and J ends, which lost 9 bases and 3 bases, there was a span of 21 bases. CDR3 sequence (DNA): TGTGCCAGGCGGCTCCGAGAGGGCTCCAACTATAATTCACCCCTCCACTTT. Protein: CARRLREGSNYNSPLHF.

This chain uses TRBV19 with TRBJ2-1, with D uncertain. There are 14 residues in the CDR3. CDR1 is LNHDA, CDR2 SQIVND, per germline (reference sequence). Deletions cut 4 bases from V and 7 bases from J, with 14 bases between. CDR3 DNA sequence: TGTGCCAGTAGTACAATCTTGGGCCGAAATGAGCAGTTCTTC. It yields the protein CASSTILGRNEQFF.

The chain couples TRBV6-2 or TRBV6-3 to TRBJ1-2; TRBD1 is a possible D gene (5 bases). Trimming stripped 4 bases from V and 7 bases from J, with 16 bases between. The CDR3 covers 14 residues. Germline assignment: CDR1 MNHEY and CDR2 SVGEGT. CDR3 in DNA: TGTGCCAGCAGTTTCCGTGGCAGGGTTGGTGGCTACACCTTC. Translated: CASSFRGRVGGYTF.

The chain employs TRBV6-4 and TRBJ2-3; 10 bases fit TRBD2. The germline gives CDR1 MRHNA, CDR2 SNTAGT. The CDR3 covers 16 residues. Trimming removed 2 bases from V and 4 bases from J; junction bases left unmatched: 6. Here the CDR3 DNA reads TGTGCCAGCAGTGACCAAGCGGGGGGGCCCGCAGATACGCAGTATTTT. Translated: CASSDQAGGPADTQYF.

This chain connects TRBV5-1 to TRBJ1-1; D may be TRBD1 (5 bases). There are 16 residues in the CDR3. V lost 0 bases and J 4 bases, leaving 16 bases between the germline ends. Germline CDR1 is SGHRS and CDR2 is YFSETQ. The CDR3 reads CASSLDSFQGGTEAFF. Written as DNA, the CDR3 is TGCGCCAGCAGCTTGGACTCATTCCAGGGCGGCACTGAAGCTTTCTTT.

The chain employs TRBV4-2 and TRBJ2-3; D perhaps matches TRBD2 (6 bases). CDR1 and CDR2 from the germline V gene are LGHNA and YNFKEQ. The CDR3 loop spans 15 amino acids. The V and J ends lost 1 base and 4 bases respectively, with 12 bases between them. The CDR3 region has the DNA TGTGCCAGCAGCCAAGGAGAGGGCGGGGCAGATACGCAGTATTTT. This encodes CASSQGEGGADTQYF.

V usage is TRBV12-3 or TRBV12-4 and J usage is TRBJ2-5; no reliable D call. The V end was cut by 2 bases, the J end by 5 bases, with 9 bases between. The CDR3 sequence is 13 residues long. This CDR3 reads CASSLLTGETQYF. The CDR3 DNA reads TGTGCCAGCAGTTTACTAACCGGGGAGACCCAGTACTTC.

The chain joins TRBV29-1 to TRBJ2-1; D may be TRBD2 (6 bases). This CDR3 has 13 residues. From germline, CDR1 is SQVTM and CDR2 ANQGSEA. The ends were cut back, 3 bases at V and 3 bases at J, with 9 bases in the middle. The CDR3 spells CSVDGGSYNEQFF. DNA of the CDR3: TGCAGCGTTGATGGGGGGAGCTACAATGAGCAGTTCTTC.

The V and J genes are TRBV5-1 and TRBJ2-5; TRBD1 might be the D (5 bases). The germline V gene has CDR1 SGHRS and CDR2 YFSETQ. V was trimmed by 1 base and J by 1 base, leaving 8 bases between them. This CDR3 comprises 14 residues. CDR3 loop: CASSLIRGQETQYF. The CDR3 DNA sequence: TGCGCCAGCAGCTTGATAAGGGGCCAAGAGACCCAGTACTTC.

The rearrangement joins TRBV2 to TRBJ1-1; D not resolved. The CDR3 totals 11 residues. CDR1 and CDR2 from the germline V gene are SNHLY and FYNNEI. Trimming stripped 10 bases from V and 1 base from J, with 7 bases between. CDR3 nucleotide sequence: TGTGCCAAAACACGGAACACTGAAGCTTTCTTT. This gives the protein CAKTRNTEAFF. Combining the CDR3 with reference TRBV2 and TRBJ1-1 gives the whole variable domain EPEVTQTPSHQVTQMGQEVILRCVPISNHLYFYWYRQILGQKVEFLVSFYNNEISEKSEIFDDQFSVERPDGSNFTLKIRSTKLEDSAMYFCAKTRNTEAFFGQGTRLTVV.

The chain couples TRBV2 to TRBJ1-2; 7 bases are shared with TRBD1. After removal of 6 bases from V and 0 bases from J, the junction contained 4 bases not matched to a gene. From germline, CDR1 is SNHLY and CDR2 FYNNEI. The CDR3 is 14 amino acids. CDR3 sequence: CASRGQVTNYGYTF. CDR3 in DNA: TGTGCCAGCAGAGGACAGGTTACTAACTATGGCTACACCTTC.

The chain is built from TRBV19 and TRBJ1-1; the D gene is possibly TRBD1 (6 bases). CDR1 is LNHDA and CDR2 is SQIVND in the germline V gene (reference sequence). CDR3 length: 15 residues. Trimming stripped 3 bases from V and 4 bases from J, with 15 bases between. CDR3 nucleotide sequence: TGTGCCAGTAGTATCCCACAGGGAACGTCCACTGAAGCTTTCTTT. Its protein product is CASSIPQGTSTEAFF.

This rearrangement joins TRBV18 to TRBJ2-7, with D perhaps TRBD2 (5 bases). Germline V lookup: CDR1 KGHSH, CDR2 LQKENI. The germline V and J ends were trimmed by 3 bases and 2 bases, with 14 bases remaining between them. The CDR3 extends over 15 amino acids. In nucleotides, the CDR3 is TGTGCCAGCTCACCGGGTGGAGGAGGTACCTACGAGCAGTACTTC. Its translation: CASSPGGGGTYEQYF.